This T cell receptor (beta chain) came from a study of regulatory T cells in long-lasting Graves disease. Noted time point: newly diagnosed GD, antithyroid drugs for less than 3 months. Construction of the TCR library relied on RNA isolated from PBMCs. CDR1 and CDR2 from the germline V gene are MNHNS and SASEGT. The length of the CDR3 is 15 residues. V lost 2 bases, J lost 1 base, and 11 bases lay in between. The table lists this clonotype with a few counts. For TCR beta, libraries came from iRepertoire HTBI primers and Arm-PCR of CDR3 regions. Using its own MiXCR run on the multiplex PCR reads, TCRdb lists one record per CDR3 protein. The sample carries some 330,000 distinct CDR3 sequences, roughly 12% recorded once. These sequences were also reported in another study, on T cells in Graves' hyperthyroidism and ophthalmopathy.

The sequences come from peripheral blood mononuclear cells (PBMCs), collected at new diagnosis, from a patient treated with antithyroid drugs. This TCR was sampled from a woman between 18 and 29 years old with Graves disease. The V call is TRBV6-1, the J call TRBJ1-2; no reliable D call. The CDR3 nucleotides read TGTGCCAGCAGTGAATTGAGAACAGTTAACTATGGCTACACCTTC. Translation: CASSELRTVNYGYTF.